This entry features one T cell receptor (beta chain) sequence. This record comes from a study of blood T cell repertoires in COVID-19. Germline V gives CDR1 SEHNR, CDR2 FQNEAQ (reference sequence). V gave up 3 bases and J gave up 1 base, with 9 bases separating them. The CDR3 is 14 amino acids. Per the original data handling: The assay estimated nucleated cells by amplifying reference gene primers. Clones were read by immunoSEQ multiplex PCR, and TCRdb kept only the in-frame ones, dropping some. V, J and clone size were drawn from that table, and D and trimming were deduced from the DNA. Among under 300,000 clones, less than 90% were seen once, and the ten largest hold around 3%.

Material for sequencing was PBMCs or T cells enriched from blood (not recorded which). The TCR was taken from a woman aged 45-60 years who had recovered from COVID-19. The V call is TRBV7-9, the J call TRBJ1-1; possibly TRBD1 for D (5 bases). The CDR3 sequence: CASSFQGTNTEAFF. The CDR3 bases are TGTGCCAGCAGCTTTCAGGGTACGAACACTGAAGCTTTCTTT.